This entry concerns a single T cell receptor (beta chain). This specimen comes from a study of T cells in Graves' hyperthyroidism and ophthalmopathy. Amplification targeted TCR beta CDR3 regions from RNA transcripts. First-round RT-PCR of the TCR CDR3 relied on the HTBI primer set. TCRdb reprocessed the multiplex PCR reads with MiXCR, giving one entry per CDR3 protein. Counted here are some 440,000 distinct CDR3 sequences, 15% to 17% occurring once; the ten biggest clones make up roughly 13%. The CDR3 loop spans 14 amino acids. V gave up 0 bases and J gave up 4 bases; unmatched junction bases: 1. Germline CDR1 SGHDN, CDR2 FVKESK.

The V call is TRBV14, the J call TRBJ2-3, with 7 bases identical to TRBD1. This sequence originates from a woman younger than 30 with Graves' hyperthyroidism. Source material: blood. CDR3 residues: CASSQEQGADTQYF. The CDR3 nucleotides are TGTGCCAGCAGCCAAGAGCAGGGGGCAGATACGCAGTATTTT. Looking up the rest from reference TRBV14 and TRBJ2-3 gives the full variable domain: EAGVTQFPSHSVIEKGQTVTLRCDPISGHDNLYWYRRVMGKEIKFLLHFVKESKQDESGMPNNRFLAERTGGTYSTLKVQPAELEDSGVYFCASSQEQGADTQYFGPGTRLTVL.